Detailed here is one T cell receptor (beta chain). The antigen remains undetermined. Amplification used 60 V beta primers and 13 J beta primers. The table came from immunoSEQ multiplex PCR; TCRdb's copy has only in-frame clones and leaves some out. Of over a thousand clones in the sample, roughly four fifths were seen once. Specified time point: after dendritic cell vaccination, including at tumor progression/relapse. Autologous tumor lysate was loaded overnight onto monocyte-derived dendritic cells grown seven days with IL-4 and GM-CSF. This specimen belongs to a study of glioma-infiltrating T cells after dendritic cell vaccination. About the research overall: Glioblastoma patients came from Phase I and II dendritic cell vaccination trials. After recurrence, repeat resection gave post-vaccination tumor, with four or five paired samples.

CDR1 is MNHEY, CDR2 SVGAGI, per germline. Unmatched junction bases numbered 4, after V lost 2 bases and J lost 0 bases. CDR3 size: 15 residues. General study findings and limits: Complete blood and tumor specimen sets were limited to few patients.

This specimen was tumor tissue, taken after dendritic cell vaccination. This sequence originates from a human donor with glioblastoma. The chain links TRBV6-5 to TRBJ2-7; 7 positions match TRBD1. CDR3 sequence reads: CASSYLTGSSYEQYF. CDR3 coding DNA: TGTGCCAGCAGTTACCTGACAGGGAGCTCCTACGAGCAGTACTTC.